A single sample is the source of the 22 T cell receptor beta chains below, sequenced in a study of blood T cell repertoires in COVID-19. Sequencing used immunoSEQ multiplex PCR; TCRdb keeps in-frame clones, though not all of them. The table lists under 200,000 clones, over 70% of them singletons. The sample consisted of PBMCs or T cells enriched from blood (not recorded which). The source of these receptors is a woman in her sixties or seventies who had recovered from COVID-19.

V is TRBV20-1 and J is TRBJ2-7; no firm D call. This CDR3 is built from 11 residues. Trimming left V 3 bases short and J 6 bases short, with 9 bases between. Germline loops: CDR1 DFQATT, CDR2 SNEGSKA (reference sequence). DNA for the CDR3: TGCAGTGCTAGCCCCATCGGCGAGCAGTACTTC. It yields the protein CSASPIGEQYF.

V and J are TRBV5-4 and TRBJ1-2; perhaps TRBD1 as D (6 bases). The CDR3 length is 13 residues. CDR1 SGHNT and CDR2 YYREEE come from the germline V gene (reference sequence). Deletions cut 4 bases from V and 4 bases from J, with 11 bases between. In DNA, the CDR3 is TGTGCCAGCAGCCTTGACAGGTTCTATGGCTACACCTTC. Residues: CASSLDRFYGYTF. Combining the CDR3 with reference TRBV5-4 and TRBJ1-2 gives the whole variable domain ETGVTQSPTHLIKTRGQQVTLRCSSQSGHNTVSWYQQALGQGPQFIFQYYREEENGRGNFPPRFSGLQFPNYSSELNVNALELDDSALYLCASSLDRFYGYTFGSGTRLTVV.

This clone was observed a handful of times. The V and J genes are TRBV5-4 and TRBJ1-2; D possibly corresponds to TRBD1 (5 bases). Trimming left V 4 bases short and J 0 bases short, with 13 bases between. The CDR3 is 15 amino acids. Germline V CDR1 and CDR2: SGHNT, YYREEE (reference sequence). The CDR3 nucleotides are TGTGCCAGCAGCGCGGGACTTACCCCTAACTATGGCTACACCTTC. This sequence encodes CASSAGLTPNYGYTF.

As for this clone: Other DNA sequences of this sample code for an identical CDR3. CDR3: CASSPSGGTEAFF. CDR3 sequence (DNA): TGCGCCAGCAGCCCGAGTGGGGGGACTGAAGCTTTCTTT. The gene calls are TRBV5-1 and TRBJ1-1; possibly TRBD1 for D (5 bases). Trimming removed 4 bases at V and 5 bases at J, with 12 bases between. Per the germline V gene, CDR1 is SGHRS and CDR2 is YFSETQ. The CDR3 loop spans 13 amino acids.

Only a few counts were recorded for this clone. V gene TRBV10-3 combines with J gene TRBJ2-1; TRBD2 is a possible D gene (6 bases). The CDR3 covers 13 residues. The V end lost 11 bases, the J end lost 6 bases, and 17 bases lay between the germline ends. CDR1 is ENHRY, CDR2 SYGVKD, per germline. The CDR3, as DNA: TGTGCCTCTGGGCGCGGGACTGGCAATGAGCAGTTCTTC. This sequence encodes CASGRGTGNEQFF.

DNA of the CDR3: TGTGCCAGCAGTTTCGGGACAAAGTCCTACGAGCAGTACTTC. Residues: CASSFGTKSYEQYF. V is TRBV6-5 and J is TRBJ2-7; D is perhaps TRBD1 (6 bases). V was cut by 4 bases and J by 1 base, with 11 bases left in between. The CDR3 extends over 14 amino acids. Germline values: CDR1 MNHEY, CDR2 SVGAGI.

V and J are TRBV24-1 and TRBJ2-7, with TRBD2 identical over 10 bases. The CDR3 sequence is 14 residues long. CDR1 is KGHDR and CDR2 is SFDVKD in the germline V gene. After removal of 9 bases from V and 6 bases from J, the junction contained 10 bases not matched to a gene. The DNA of the CDR3 is TGTGCCACCCCACTACCGGCTAGCGGGGGCGAGCAGTACTTC. It encodes CATPLPASGGEQYF.

The chain joins TRBV7-3 to TRBJ2-7; weak D call: TRBD1 (5 bases). The V end was cut by 6 bases, the J end by 2 bases, with 14 bases between. Germline assignment: CDR1 SGHTA and CDR2 FQGTGA. CDR3 length: 14 amino acids. The CDR3 DNA is TGTGCCAGCAGATTGGACACTCCCCCCTACGAGCAGTACTTC. Translation: CASRLDTPPYEQYF. Supplemented by reference TRBV7-3 and TRBJ2-7, the full variable domain reads GAGVSQTPSNKVTEKGKYVELRCDPISGHTALYWYRQSLGQGPEFLIYFQGTGAADDSGLPNDRFFAVRPEGSVSTLKIQRTERGDSAVYLCASRLDTPPYEQYFGPGTRLTVT.

A single count supports this clone. This chain uses TRBV2 with TRBJ1-2; unclear D gene. The CDR3 runs 14 residues. Germline assignment: CDR1 SNHLY and CDR2 FYNNEI. V shed 5 bases and J shed 7 bases, with 17 bases lying between them. CDR3 residues: CASSFDGKGLGYTF. In nucleotides, the CDR3 is TGTGCCAGCAGTTTCGACGGGAAAGGGCTTGGCTACACCTTC.

The chain carries TRBV7-2 and TRBJ2-1; a possible D gene is TRBD2 (6 bases). The CDR3 sequence is 14 residues long. V dropped 5 bases and J dropped 8 bases, with 16 bases sitting between them. Looked up from germline, CDR1 is SGHTA and CDR2 is FQGNSA. The CDR3 reads CASSPGWGVDEQFF. CDR3 bases: TGTGCCAGCAGCCCCGGGTGGGGGGTCGATGAGCAGTTCTTC. Looking up the rest from reference TRBV7-2 and TRBJ2-1 gives the full variable domain: GAGVSQSPSNKVTEKGKDVELRCDPISGHTALYWYRQSLGQGLEFLIYFQGNSAPDKSGLPSDRFSAERTGGSVSTLTIQRTQQEDSAVYLCASSPGWGVDEQFFGPGTRLTVL.

This chain uses TRBV18 with TRBJ2-1, with a tentative D call TRBD1 (6 bases). V lost 1 base, J lost 6 bases, and 16 bases lay in between. CDR1 and CDR2 (germline): KGHSH, LQKENI. This CDR3 spans 16 amino acids. CDR3 loop: CASSPRSKGVFNEQFF. The DNA of the CDR3 is TGTGCCAGCTCACCACGCAGCAAGGGGGTGTTCAATGAGCAGTTCTTC.

In its sample, this clone was seen once. The V call is TRBV21-1, the J call TRBJ1-5; the table assigns TRBD1, which was not confirmed against the DNA. TRBV21-1 is a recognized pseudogene. The CDR3 length is 14 residues. The CDR3 loop is CASSKAGRRRPQHF. CDR3 DNA sequence: TGTGCCAGCAGCAAAGCGGGGCGCCGGCGGCCCCAGCATTTT.

The CDR3 loop is CASSIKIQGILLGYTF. The CDR3 DNA follows: TGTGCCAGCAGTATTAAGATACAGGGGATCCTTCTTGGCTACACCTTC. V gene TRBV28 combines with J gene TRBJ1-2; 7 bases are shared with TRBD1. Germline values: CDR1 MDHEN, CDR2 SYDVKM. Unmatched junction bases numbered 16, after V lost 5 bases and J lost 7 bases. The CDR3 has 16 residues.

The rearrangement joins TRBV24-1 to TRBJ2-5; 7 nucleotides match TRBD2. V gave up 1 base and J gave up 4 bases; unmatched junction bases: 14. CDR1 and CDR2 from the germline V gene are KGHDR and SFDVKD. This CDR3 is built from 18 residues. CDR3 sequence reads: CATSDLAREEVTGETQYF. DNA for the CDR3: TGTGCCACCAGTGATTTAGCCCGGGAGGAGGTAACTGGAGAGACCCAGTACTTC.

The rearrangement uses TRBV4-1 and TRBJ1-1, with 8 bases lining up with TRBD1. This CDR3 is built from 13 residues. The germline CDR1 and CDR2 sequences are MGHRA and YSYEKL. V shed 3 bases, J shed 3 bases, and the junction held 0 bases outside the gene matches. The CDR3 DNA follows: TGCGCCAGCAGCCAGGACAGGGACACTGAAGCTTTCTTT. The encoded protein is CASSQDRDTEAFF.

V gene TRBV4-1 combines with J gene TRBJ1-4; a weak D match, TRBD1 (6 bases). The V and J ends lost 1 base and 3 bases respectively, with 18 bases between them. Germline V gives CDR1 MGHRA, CDR2 YSYEKL. This CDR3 is built from 18 residues. The CDR3 region is CASSQVFSMGQSNEKLFF. For the CDR3, the DNA is TGCGCCAGCAGCCAAGTTTTCAGTATGGGACAATCTAATGAAAAACTGTTTTTT.

The chain combines TRBV27 with TRBJ2-6, with 12 bases that match TRBD1. The germline V gene has CDR1 MNHEY and CDR2 SMNVEV (reference sequence). The CDR3 covers 18 residues. V shed 1 base and J 4 bases; nucleotides not matched to a gene: 5. The DNA for the CDR3 is TGTGCCAGCAGTTTATTGGGACAGGGGGCGATAGGGGCCAACGTCCTGACTTTC. It translates to CASSLLGQGAIGANVLTF.

The chain links TRBV5-1 to TRBJ2-7, with TRBD1 matching 7 bases. This CDR3 contains 15 residues. From germline, CDR1 is SGHRS and CDR2 YFSETQ. V lost 1 base, J lost 2 bases, and 6 bases stayed unmatched. CDR3 sequence: CASSLMQGVAYEQYF. The DNA of the CDR3 is TGCGCCAGCAGCTTGATGCAGGGGGTAGCCTACGAGCAGTACTTC.

The table lists this clone with a few counts. V and J are TRBV28 and TRBJ1-2, with D possibly matching TRBD1 (6 bases). This CDR3 spans 16 amino acids. V shed 4 bases and J shed 5 bases, with 20 bases lying between them. In germline, CDR1 is MDHEN, CDR2 SYDVKM. CDR3 amino acids: CASSSAGTLTSYGYTF. DNA of the CDR3: TGTGCCAGCAGTTCAGCCGGGACACTCACCTCGTATGGCTACACCTTC.

The rearrangement joins TRBV28 to TRBJ1-3, with D possibly TRBD1 on 6 matching bases. This CDR3 has 16 amino acids. V was shortened by 7 bases and J by 3 bases, with 19 bases between the two germline ends. Germline loops: CDR1 MDHEN, CDR2 SYDVKM. The CDR3 loop reads CASTFGGDWSGNTIYF. The CDR3, as DNA: TGTGCCAGCACCTTTGGGGGCGACTGGAGTGGAAACACCATATATTTT.

This clone was seen only once. The V call is TRBV11-2, the J call TRBJ2-3, with 13 nucleotides matching TRBD2. This CDR3 has 16 amino acids. Germline lookup yields CDR1 SGHAT and CDR2 FQNNGV. V lost 5 bases to trimming and J lost 2 bases; unmatched junction nucleotides: 4. The CDR3 region has the DNA TGTGCCAGCAGCCGACTAGCGGGAGGACACACAGATACGCAGTATTTT. Amino acids: CASSRLAGGHTDTQYF.

The chain recombines TRBV29-1 with TRBJ2-7; perhaps TRBD1 as D (5 bases). Germline assignment: CDR1 SQVTM and CDR2 ANQGSEA. This CDR3 has 14 amino acids. The V gene lost 6 bases and the J gene lost 2 bases, with 17 bases spanning the gap. DNA for the CDR3: TGCAGCGTCCAAGTGGGTGGCAGGGCCTACGAGCAGTACTTC. It is translated as CSVQVGGRAYEQYF.